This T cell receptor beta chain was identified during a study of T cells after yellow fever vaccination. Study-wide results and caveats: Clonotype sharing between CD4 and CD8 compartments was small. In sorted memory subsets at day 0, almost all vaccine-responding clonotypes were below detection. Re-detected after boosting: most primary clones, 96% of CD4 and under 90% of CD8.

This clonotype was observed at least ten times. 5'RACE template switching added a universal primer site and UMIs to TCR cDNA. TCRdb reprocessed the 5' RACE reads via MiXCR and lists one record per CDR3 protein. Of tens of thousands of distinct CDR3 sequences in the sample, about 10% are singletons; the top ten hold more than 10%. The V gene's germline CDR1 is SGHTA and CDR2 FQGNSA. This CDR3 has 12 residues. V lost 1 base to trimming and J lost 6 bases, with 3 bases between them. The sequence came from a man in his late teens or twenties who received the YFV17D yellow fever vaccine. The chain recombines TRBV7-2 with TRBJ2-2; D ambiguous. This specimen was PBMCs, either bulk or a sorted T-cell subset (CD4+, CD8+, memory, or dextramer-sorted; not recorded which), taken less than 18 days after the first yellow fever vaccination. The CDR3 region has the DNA TGTGCCAGCAGCTTAGGGGCCGGGGAGCTGTTTTTT. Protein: CASSLGAGELFF.